The 18 T cell receptor beta chains given below trace back to one sample, sequenced in a study of T-cell reconstitution after alpha-beta-depleted transplantation in children. Unique molecular identifiers featured in how the TCRbeta library was prepared. TCRdb called the PCR reads again in MiXCR, with one record for every CDR3 protein. The data hold about 610,000 distinct CDR3 sequences, with 10% observed a single time. The source was PBMCs from the stem cell graft donor, collected from the stem cell graft. These receptors all come from a human donor who donated a stem cell graft to a child with acute myeloid leukemia.

J is TRBJ2-7 and V is TRBV29-1, with D possibly matching TRBD2 (6 bases). The germline V and J ends were trimmed by 4 bases and 7 bases, with 11 bases remaining between them. Per germline, CDR1 SQVTM and CDR2 ANQGSEA. There are 11 residues in the CDR3. The CDR3 DNA reads as TGCAGCGTTGTGGAGGGCCCGGAGCAGTACTTC. Encoded protein: CSVVEGPEQYF.

This clonotype was seen ten or more times. The chain combines TRBV6-5 with TRBJ1-1; the D gene is possibly TRBD1 (6 bases). The CDR3 sequence is 14 residues long. The V gene lost 8 bases and the J gene lost 3 bases, with 16 bases spanning the gap. The germline gives CDR1 MNHEY, CDR2 SVGAGI. CDR3 in DNA: TGTGCCAGCTTTGTGGGGGCAGGGGACACTGAAGCTTTCTTT. This gives the protein CASFVGAGDTEAFF.

This clonotype was detected a few times. The chain employs TRBV4-3 and TRBJ2-3; 9 nucleotides agree with TRBD2. The CDR3 extends over 17 amino acids. Per the germline V gene, CDR1 is LGHNA and CDR2 is YSLEER. V dropped 0 bases and J dropped 6; count of bases not matched to a gene: 10. The CDR3 DNA reads TGCGCCAGCAGCCAAGATCATATCCCGACTAGCGGTGATACGCAGTATTTT. Its protein is CASSQDHIPTSGDTQYF.

The chain has TRBV5-1 and TRBJ2-1; TRBD1 matches at 8 bases. This CDR3 spans 17 amino acids. Unmatched junction bases numbered 11, after V lost 6 bases and J lost 0 bases. CDR1 SGHRS and CDR2 YFSETQ come from the germline V gene. The DNA for the CDR3 is TGCGCCAGCACCGGACAGGGATTTTCGAGCTCCTACAATGAGCAGTTCTTC. As protein: CASTGQGFSSSYNEQFF.

This clonotype was counted many times. The rearrangement joins TRBV10-3 to TRBJ1-6; 7 positions agree with TRBD1. V was pared by 5 bases and J by 12 bases, with 7 bases of the junction left unmatched. Germline V lookup: CDR1 ENHRY, CDR2 SYGVKD. The CDR3 has 13 amino acids. CDR3: CAISSDRVEPLHF. The CDR3, as DNA: TGTGCCATCAGTTCTGACAGGGTTGAACCCCTCCACTTT.

This clonotype was detected ten times or more. This chain uses TRBV20-1 with TRBJ2-3, with D perhaps TRBD1 (6 bases). The V gene's germline CDR1 is DFQATT and CDR2 SNEGSKA (reference sequence). With 3 bases removed from V and 0 bases from J, the gap between germline ends came to 13 bases. The CDR3 consists of 15 residues. The CDR3 region is CSASLRQVSTDTQYF. CDR3 DNA sequence: TGCAGTGCTAGCCTCCGACAGGTTAGCACAGATACGCAGTATTTT.

V gene TRBV7-3 combines with J gene TRBJ1-5; no reliable D call. The CDR3 spans 19 residues. V shed 2 bases and J shed 1 base, with 21 bases lying between them. Germline loops: CDR1 SGHTA, CDR2 FQGTGA. The CDR3 sequence: CASSLLSGFTSSSNQPQHF. The CDR3, as DNA: TGTGCCAGCAGCTTATTATCGGGGTTCACAAGTTCGAGCAATCAGCCCCAGCATTTT.

The table lists this clonotype with many counts. The chain is built from TRBV15 and TRBJ1-1; TRBD1 is a possible D gene (5 bases). The germline V gene encodes CDR1 LNHNV and CDR2 YYDKDF (reference sequence). This CDR3 contains 14 residues. V lost 2 bases and J lost 3, with 10 bases in between. CDR3 bases: TGTGCCACCAGCAGATGGATAGGGGACACTGAAGCTTTCTTT. Protein sequence: CATSRWIGDTEAFF.

This chain links TRBV15 with TRBJ1-1, with D tentatively TRBD1 (6 bases). Trimming cost V 1 base and J 0 bases, with 9 bases left between them. The germline V gene has CDR1 LNHNV and CDR2 YYDKDF (reference sequence). There are 15 residues in the CDR3. CDR3 coding DNA: TGTGCCACCAGCAGAGCTGGGGGCTTGAACACTGAAGCTTTCTTT. Translated, it gives CATSRAGGLNTEAFF. Complete variable domain (other parts from reference TRBV15 and TRBJ1-1): DAMVIQNPRYQVTQFGKPVTLSCSQTLNHNVMYWYQQKSSQAPKLLFHYYDKDFNNEADTPDNFQSRRPNTSFCFLDIRSPGLGDTAMYLCATSRAGGLNTEAFFGQGTRLTVV.

The chain recombines TRBV9 with TRBJ2-7, with TRBD2 identical over 13 bases. V was pared by 4 bases and J by 6 bases, with 4 bases of the junction left unmatched. CDR1 is SGDLS, CDR2 YYNGEE, per germline. The CDR3 sequence is 14 residues long. The CDR3 is CASSTSGRAPEQYF. The CDR3 nucleotides read TGTGCCAGCAGCACTAGCGGGAGGGCCCCCGAGCAGTACTTC.

Ten or more counts support this clonotype. V usage is TRBV28 and J usage is TRBJ2-7, with D maybe TRBD1 (5 bases). The CDR3 loop spans 14 amino acids. The germline V gene has CDR1 MDHEN and CDR2 SYDVKM. V was cut by 6 bases and J by 1 base, with 13 bases left in between. CDR3 region: CASRWTRASYEQYF. In DNA form, the CDR3 reads TGTGCCAGCAGGTGGACACGGGCATCCTACGAGCAGTACTTC.

This chain links TRBV29-1 with TRBJ2-7; D not certain. The CDR3 loop spans 11 amino acids. The V end lost 4 bases, the J end lost 6 bases, and 10 bases lay between the germline ends. CDR1 is SQVTM and CDR2 is ANQGSEA in the germline V gene. The CDR3 is CSVGSMGEQYF. CDR3 bases: TGCAGCGTTGGCTCAATGGGCGAGCAGTACTTC.

This clonotype was seen a handful of times. This sequence joins TRBV7-9 and TRBJ2-1, with TRBD2 matching 10 bases. The CDR3 covers 15 residues. Per the germline V gene, CDR1 is SEHNR and CDR2 is FQNEAQ (reference sequence). V was clipped by 0 bases and J by 9 bases; unmatched bases: 5. The CDR3 is CASSLALAGATEQFF. The CDR3 DNA follows: TGTGCCAGCAGCTTAGCTCTAGCGGGAGCCACTGAGCAGTTCTTC.

This clonotype was picked up a small number of times. The chain links TRBV2 to TRBJ1-5; 8 bases map to TRBD1. The CDR3 has 15 residues. V lost 5 bases to trimming and J lost 3 bases; unmatched junction nucleotides: 6. Germline V gene data show CDR1 as SNHLY and CDR2 as FYNNEI. CDR3 in amino acids: CASSPRTGNNQPQHF. Here the CDR3 DNA reads TGTGCCAGCAGTCCCCGGACAGGGAACAATCAGCCCCAGCATTTT. The entire variable domain, with the rest obtained from reference TRBV2 and TRBJ1-5, is as follows: EPEVTQTPSHQVTQMGQEVILRCVPISNHLYFYWYRQILGQKVEFLVSFYNNEISEKSEIFDDQFSVERPDGSNFTLKIRSTKLEDSAMYFCASSPRTGNNQPQHFGDGTRLSIL.

The V and J genes are TRBV24-1 and TRBJ2-5; 9 bases map to TRBD1. After removal of 9 bases from V and 1 base from J, the junction contained 5 bases not matched to a gene. The V gene's germline CDR1 is KGHDR and CDR2 SFDVKD. The CDR3 length is 14 residues. The CDR3 is CATGLTGGQETQYF. CDR3 sequence (DNA): TGTGCCACCGGATTGACAGGGGGCCAAGAGACCCAGTACTTC.

V and J are TRBV7-3 and TRBJ2-2; unclear D gene. The CDR3 extends over 13 amino acids. Trimming stripped 6 bases from V and 6 bases from J, with 11 bases between. The germline gives CDR1 SGHTA, CDR2 FQGTGA. The CDR3 reads CASSSRVSGELFF. In DNA, the CDR3 is TGTGCCAGCAGTTCTAGGGTCTCCGGGGAGCTGTTTTTT.

This clonotype was detected once. The CDR3: CASSLFSPGANVLTF. In DNA, the CDR3 is TGTGCCAGCAGTTTATTCTCGCCTGGGGCCAACGTCCTGACTTTC. V gene TRBV12-3 or TRBV12-4 combines with J gene TRBJ2-6; D gene unclear. Trimming took 2 bases from V and 2 from J, leaving 7 bases between them. The CDR3 contains 15 residues.

This clonotype was picked up a small number of times. The chain joins TRBV20-1 to TRBJ2-1; 9 nucleotides match TRBD2. CDR3 length: 18 amino acids. CDR1 DFQATT and CDR2 SNEGSKA come from the germline V gene (reference sequence). The J segment lost 7 bases and the V segment lost 0 bases, leaving 16 bases of the junction unmatched. CDR3 amino acids: CSARDPPPGSGSGNEQFF. In DNA, the CDR3 is TGCAGTGCTAGAGATCCCCCCCCCGGTAGCGGGAGTGGTAATGAGCAGTTCTTC.